One sample yielded the 32 T cell receptor beta chains listed below, sequenced in a study of shared clonotypes between healthy human individuals. Method: immunoSEQ multiplex PCR; TCRdb's copy keeps in-frame clones and lacks some. The table shows almost 700,000 clones, with roughly nine tenths occurring only once. Naive CD8 cells lacked CD45RO and underwent positive selection for CCR7, leaving out terminally differentiated effector memory CD45RA+ cells. Sequencing was performed on naive CD8+ T cells sorted from blood. These TCRs come from a man aged 25-45 years in good health.

This chain joins TRBV4-1 and TRBJ2-3; 7 nucleotides match TRBD2. V gave up 1 base and J gave up 1 base; unmatched junction bases: 8. This CDR3 is 17 amino acids long. Germline CDR1 MGHRA, CDR2 YSYEKL. In DNA, the CDR3 is TGCGCCAGCAGCCAAGCCCCCGGGGGGACGGGCACAGATACGCAGTATTTT. Translated: CASSQAPGGTGTDTQYF.

In DNA, the CDR3 is TGTGCCAGCAGCGTAGACCCCGGGACTAGCGGTTCAGATACGCAGTATTTT. Its protein is CASSVDPGTSGSDTQYF. The chain joins TRBV9 to TRBJ2-3; TRBD2 matches 11 bases. Germline lookup yields CDR1 SGDLS and CDR2 YYNGEE. The ends lost 0 bases at V and 4 bases at J; junction bases unmatched: 7. This CDR3 region has 17 residues.

The chain joins TRBV5-8 to TRBJ2-1; TRBD2 matches at 8 bases. Trimming removed 3 bases from V and 8 bases from J; junction bases left unmatched: 1. The germline V gene has CDR1 SGHTS and CDR2 YDEGEE. The CDR3 sequence is 12 residues long. The CDR3 DNA reads TGTGCCAGCAGCTGGACTAGCTATGAGCAGTTCTTC. This encodes CASSWTSYEQFF.

This chain joins TRBV9 and TRBJ1-2, with TRBD1 matching 7 bases. Trimming cost V 4 bases and J 4 bases; bases outside gene matches: 7. This CDR3 is 14 amino acids long. CDR1 is SGDLS and CDR2 is YYNGEE in the germline V gene. The CDR3 bases are TGTGCCAGCAGCACACCAGGGGGAAGCTATGGCTACACCTTC. Translating gives CASSTPGGSYGYTF.

V is TRBV7-3 and J is TRBJ2-1, with 9 bases matching TRBD2. The CDR3 is 16 amino acids. J was trimmed by 4 bases and V by 6 bases; bases with no gene match: 10. CDR1 is SGHTA and CDR2 is FQGTGA in the germline V gene. The CDR3 sequence: CASSSSPAGGYNEQFF. The CDR3, as DNA: TGTGCCAGCAGTTCAAGCCCTGCGGGAGGGTACAATGAGCAGTTCTTC.

V gene TRBV5-4 combines with J gene TRBJ2-7; 9 positions agree with TRBD2. Germline V gene sequence: CDR1 SGHNT, CDR2 YYREEE (reference sequence). V gave up 4 bases and J gave up 5 bases; unmatched junction bases: 7. The CDR3 contains 14 residues. The chain's CDR3 is CASSEGLAVNEQYF. CDR3 in DNA: TGTGCCAGCAGCGAGGGACTAGCCGTCAACGAGCAGTACTTC. The full variable domain, rest sourced from reference TRBV5-4 and TRBJ2-7, is ETGVTQSPTHLIKTRGQQVTLRCSSQSGHNTVSWYQQALGQGPQFIFQYYREEENGRGNFPPRFSGLQFPNYSSELNVNALELDDSALYLCASSEGLAVNEQYFGPGTRLTVT.

The gene calls are TRBV6-1 and TRBJ2-3; D is ambiguous. The germline V gene encodes CDR1 MNHNS and CDR2 SASEGT. CDR3 size: 12 residues. Trimming took 5 bases from V and 4 from J, leaving 7 bases between them. CDR3 sequence reads: CASSPSADTQYF. The CDR3 nucleotides are TGTGCCAGCAGTCCGAGCGCAGATACGCAGTATTTT.

The chain uses TRBV4-3 and TRBJ2-1; D possibly corresponds to TRBD2 (5 bases). The CDR3 spans 16 residues. The V and J ends lost 2 bases and 4 bases respectively, with 15 bases between them. CDR1 and CDR2 from the germline V gene are LGHNA and YSLEER. Here the CDR3 DNA reads TGCGCCAGCAGCCAAACCGCTAGCAGTTCGTACAATGAGCAGTTCTTC. Protein product: CASSQTASSSYNEQFF.

This rearrangement joins TRBV10-1 to TRBJ2-3, with 14 positions matching TRBD2. Trimming removed 8 bases from V and 4 bases from J; junction bases left unmatched: 17. In germline, CDR1 is WNHNN, CDR2 SYGVQD (reference sequence). CDR3 size: 19 residues. The CDR3 bases are TGCGCCAGCTCTGAGGGACTAGCGGGAGAATCCGCCTCCCCAGATACGCAGTATTTT. Translation gives CASSEGLAGESASPDTQYF.

This rearrangement joins TRBV4-1 to TRBJ1-3, with D possibly TRBD1 on 5 matching bases. Germline V CDR1 and CDR2: MGHRA, YSYEKL. Trimming removed 5 bases at V and 4 bases at J, with 6 bases between. The CDR3 consists of 12 residues. CDR3 nucleotides: TGCGCCAGCAGCGAGGGGGGAAACACCATATATTTT. Protein product: CASSEGGNTIYF.

The chain couples TRBV5-4 to TRBJ2-7, with 9 positions matching TRBD1. This CDR3 is 14 amino acids long. Per the germline V gene, CDR1 is SGHNT and CDR2 is YYREEE (reference sequence). Unmatched junction bases numbered 4, after V lost 2 bases and J lost 4 bases. This chain's CDR3 is CASSFGTGFYEQYF. Here the CDR3 DNA reads TGTGCCAGCAGCTTTGGGACAGGGTTTTACGAGCAGTACTTC.

This clone was observed a single time. The chain recombines TRBV4-2 with TRBJ2-7; D tentatively fits TRBD1 or TRBD2 (7 bases each). The CDR3 loop spans 20 amino acids. The germline V and J ends were trimmed by 0 bases and 5 bases, with 29 bases remaining between them. Germline loops: CDR1 LGHNA, CDR2 YNFKEQ. CDR3 in amino acids: CASSQDTGASGNRGNHEQYF. DNA of the CDR3: TGTGCCAGCAGCCAAGATACAGGGGCTAGCGGAAACCGGGGGAACCACGAGCAGTACTTC.

The gene calls are TRBV9 and TRBJ2-4; no clear D gene. Trimming took 0 bases from V and 8 from J, leaving 9 bases between them. Germline CDR1 reads SGDLS; CDR2 reads YYNGEE. This CDR3 has 13 residues. The CDR3 DNA reads TGTGCCAGCAGCGTAGGGGGTCTCGACATTCAGTACTTC. It translates to CASSVGGLDIQYF.

As for this clone: Germline is not matched at one junction end, which may reflect a read error. The V gene is TRBV10-3, the J gene TRBJ2-5; perhaps TRBD1 as D (7 bases). This CDR3 has 15 residues. CDR1 and CDR2 (germline): ENHRY, SYGVKD. CDR3 sequence (DNA): TGTGCCGTCAGGGGGGTGGGGGACCACCAAGAGACCCAGTACTTC. This encodes CAVRGVGDHQETQYF.

This clone was found once. This chain uses TRBV7-9 with TRBJ2-7; weak D call: TRBD1 (6 bases). Germline V CDR1 and CDR2: SEHNR, FQNEAQ (reference sequence). The CDR3 loop spans 14 amino acids. The V gene lost 5 bases and the J gene lost 3 bases, with 14 bases spanning the gap. The CDR3 here is CASSPGTQFYEQYF. As DNA, the CDR3 is TGTGCCAGCAGCCCCGGGACACAGTTCTACGAGCAGTACTTC.

The gene calls are TRBV28 and TRBJ1-1; D remains ambiguous. The CDR3 loop spans 14 amino acids. Germline-derived CDR1 and CDR2 are MDHEN and SYDVKM. The germline V and J ends were trimmed by 2 bases and 6 bases, with 13 bases remaining between them. The CDR3: CASSLGQTYPEAFF. The CDR3 DNA reads TGTGCCAGCAGTTTAGGCCAGACGTACCCTGAAGCTTTCTTT.

A remark on this clone: Additional DNA sequences in this sample encode the identical CDR3. The V call is TRBV15, the J call TRBJ1-5; TRBD1 is a possible D gene (6 bases). Between the trimmed V and J ends, which lost 0 bases and 2 bases, there was a span of 8 bases. Germline-derived CDR1 and CDR2 are LNHNV and YYDKDF (reference sequence). This CDR3 comprises 15 residues. CDR3 amino acids: CATSRDRGRNQPQHF. CDR3 in DNA: TGTGCCACCAGCAGAGACAGGGGCCGCAATCAGCCCCAGCATTTT.

V gene TRBV29-1 combines with J gene TRBJ2-7; TRBD2 matches at 11 bases. Per germline, CDR1 SQVTM and CDR2 ANQGSEA. CDR3 length: 14 residues. V was clipped by 5 bases and J by 4 bases; unmatched bases: 7. CDR3 in amino acids: CSVFSGRAGYEQYF. The CDR3 coding sequence is TGCAGCGTTTTTAGCGGGAGGGCTGGATACGAGCAGTACTTC.

The chain joins TRBV7-9 to TRBJ2-1; TRBD2 matches 7 bases. Germline-derived CDR1 and CDR2 are SEHNR and FQNEAQ (reference sequence). This CDR3 contains 14 residues. V gave up 3 bases and J gave up 6 bases; unmatched junction bases: 5. DNA for the CDR3: TGTGCCAGCAGCTTTGCCCCGGGGGGCAATGAGCAGTTCTTC. Translated, it gives CASSFAPGGNEQFF.

The chain links TRBV7-9 to TRBJ2-3, with 12 bases aligning to TRBD2. CDR1 is SEHNR, CDR2 FQNEAQ, per germline (reference sequence). This CDR3 comprises 16 residues. Trimming took 4 bases from V and 3 from J; bases not matched to a gene: 5. DNA of the CDR3: TGTGCCAGCAGCTCCCCACTAGCGGGAGGAACAGATACGCAGTATTTT. Translating it yields CASSSPLAGGTDTQYF.

The chain employs TRBV5-1 and TRBJ1-1, with 7 bases matching TRBD1. CDR1 and CDR2 from the germline V gene are SGHRS and YFSETQ. Trimming at V came to 0 bases and at J to 5 bases, leaving 7 bases not matched to a gene. The CDR3 consists of 15 residues. The CDR3 DNA sequence: TGCGCCAGCAGCTTGGAACAAACAGGGGTTACTGAAGCTTTCTTT. Translating gives CASSLEQTGVTEAFF.

The chain carries TRBV29-1 and TRBJ2-7; a possible D gene is TRBD1 (6 bases). V shed 3 bases and J shed 2 bases, with 14 bases lying between them. Per germline, CDR1 SQVTM and CDR2 ANQGSEA. This CDR3 spans 14 amino acids. In DNA form, the CDR3 reads TGCAGCGTTGAGGGGAACAGGGAACCCTACGAGCAGTACTTC. Translation: CSVEGNREPYEQYF.

This clone was seen only once. This chain joins TRBV27 and TRBJ1-1; no firm D call. Per germline, CDR1 MNHEY and CDR2 SMNVEV (reference sequence). V lost 5 bases to trimming and J lost 1 base, with 11 bases between them. The CDR3 runs 14 residues. CDR3 region: CASSPVGGNTEAFF. The CDR3, as DNA: TGTGCCAGCAGTCCGGTGGGCGGGAACACTGAAGCTTTCTTT.

About this clone itself: The sample contains more than one DNA sequence encoding this CDR3. The genes are TRBV28 and TRBJ2-2; D could derive from TRBD1 or TRBD2 (5 bases each). Germline V gene lookup returns CDR1 MDHEN and CDR2 SYDVKM. V was shortened by 7 bases and J by 5 bases, with 8 bases between the two germline ends. The CDR3 runs to 12 residues. Here the CDR3 reads CASTRGTGELFF. CDR3 nucleotides: TGTGCCAGCACGAGGGGTACCGGGGAGCTGTTTTTT.

The J gene is TRBJ2-7, the V gene TRBV7-9, with 9 bases that match TRBD1. Germline V gene lookup returns CDR1 SEHNR and CDR2 FQNEAQ (reference sequence). The CDR3 covers 15 residues. The J segment lost 5 bases and the V segment lost 1 base, leaving 6 bases of the junction unmatched. This chain's CDR3 is CASSLGWGQGDEQYF. As DNA, the CDR3 is TGTGCCAGCAGCTTAGGCTGGGGACAGGGAGACGAGCAGTACTTC.

V gene TRBV2 combines with J gene TRBJ1-2, with D tentatively TRBD1 (5 bases). Trimming stripped 1 base from V and 4 bases from J, with 16 bases between. There are 16 residues in the CDR3. CDR1 and CDR2 from the germline V gene are SNHLY and FYNNEI. The DNA of the CDR3 is TGTGCCAGCAGTGAAGGGCAGGGATTCATATTCTATGGCTACACCTTC. Translation gives CASSEGQGFIFYGYTF.

The chain couples TRBV9 to TRBJ2-2; TRBD2 matches 13 bases. This CDR3 has 17 amino acids. Looked up from germline, CDR1 is SGDLS and CDR2 is YYNGEE. The junction had 9 bases not matched to a gene; V was cut back by 5 bases and J by 5 bases. The CDR3 coding sequence is TGTGCCAGCAGAGCTACTAGCGGGAGGGCCGGGACCGGGGAGCTGTTTTTT. Protein: CASRATSGRAGTGELFF.

In this sample, this clone turned up a few times. The chain has TRBV7-9 and TRBJ1-1; D not certain. V was clipped by 5 bases and J by 6 bases, with 22 bases between them. The germline CDR1 and CDR2 sequences are SEHNR and FQNEAQ (reference sequence). This CDR3 region has 16 residues. CDR3 residues: CASSAASDGLGAEAFF. CDR3 sequence (DNA): TGTGCCAGCAGCGCCGCGAGCGACGGGCTGGGCGCTGAAGCTTTCTTT.

V and J are TRBV5-1 and TRBJ2-6; TRBD1 is a possible D gene (6 bases). CDR1 is SGHRS and CDR2 is YFSETQ in the germline V gene. The CDR3 consists of 17 residues. V lost 0 bases to trimming and J lost 0 bases, with 10 bases between them. In DNA form, the CDR3 reads TGCGCCAGCAGCTTGGACAGGGCCCTCTCTGGGGCCAACGTCCTGACTTTC. Protein product: CASSLDRALSGANVLTF.

In this sample, this clone turned up once. The CDR3 sequence is CASSEEEWGRVAYEQYF. CDR3 nucleotides: TGTGCCAGCAGTGAAGAGGAATGGGGCAGGGTAGCCTACGAGCAGTACTTC. The chain employs TRBV6-1 and TRBJ2-7; possible D gene TRBD1, 5 bases. Trimming took 1 base from V and 2 from J, leaving 18 bases between them. The CDR3 loop spans 17 amino acids. The germline V gene encodes CDR1 MNHNS and CDR2 SASEGT.

The J gene is TRBJ2-7, the V gene TRBV27, with D possibly matching TRBD2 (6 bases). CDR1 is MNHEY, CDR2 SMNVEV, per germline (reference sequence). The V end lost 0 bases, the J end lost 0 bases, and 18 bases lay between the germline ends. CDR3 size: 18 residues. The CDR3 spells CASSLSGSGTPSSYEQYF. In nucleotides, the CDR3 is TGTGCCAGCAGTTTATCCGGATCCGGGACTCCAAGCTCCTACGAGCAGTACTTC.

The CDR3 nucleotides are TGCGCCAGCAGCCAACCCGGGAACACTGAAGCTTTCTTT. This translates into CASSQPGNTEAFF. V is TRBV4-1 and J is TRBJ1-1; D gene ambiguous. CDR1 and CDR2 (germline): MGHRA, YSYEKL. The CDR3 is 13 residues long. Trimming removed 2 bases at V and 1 base at J, with 5 bases between.